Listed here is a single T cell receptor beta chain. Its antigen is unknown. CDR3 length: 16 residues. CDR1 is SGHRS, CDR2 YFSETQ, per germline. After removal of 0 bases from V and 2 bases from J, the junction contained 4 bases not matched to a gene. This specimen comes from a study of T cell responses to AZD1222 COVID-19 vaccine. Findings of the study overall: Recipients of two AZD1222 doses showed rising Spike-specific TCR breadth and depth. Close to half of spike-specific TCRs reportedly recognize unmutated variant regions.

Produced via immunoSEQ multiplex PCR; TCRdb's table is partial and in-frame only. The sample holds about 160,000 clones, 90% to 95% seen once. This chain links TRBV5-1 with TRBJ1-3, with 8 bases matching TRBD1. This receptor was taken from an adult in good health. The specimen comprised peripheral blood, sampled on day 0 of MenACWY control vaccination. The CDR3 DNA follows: TGCGCCAGCAGCTTGGCCCCGACAGGGGCTGGAAACACCATATATTTT. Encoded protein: CASSLAPTGAGNTIYF.